Listed here are 32 T cell receptor beta chains from one sample, sequenced in a study of CD8+CD57+ T cells in acquired aplastic anemia (dated 2018 in TCRdb). Sequencing relied on an Illumina HiSeq 2000. TCR beta VDJ combination and CDR3 sequence profiling used genomic DNA as the template. TCRdb took the public reads, trimmed them with fastp at Q25, ran MiXCR for clone calling and kept in-frame beta chains. Here each entry gathers all rows of one CDR3 protein and keeps the most common genes and DNA. This sample holds 400,000 to 500,000 distinct CDR3 sequences; roughly 64% were observed only once. The top ten hold 3.5% to 4.5% of the sample. Sequenced: sorted CD4+, CD8+, or CD8+CD57+ T cells (not recorded which) from PBMCs. The receptors here all came from a human donor in good health, serving as a control.

V is TRBV5-1 and J is TRBJ2-7; D possibly corresponds to TRBD1 (5 bases). Deletions cut 0 bases from V and 4 bases from J, with 17 bases between. CDR1 and CDR2 from the germline V gene are SGHRS and YFSETQ. This CDR3 is built from 16 residues. This CDR3 reads CASSLETTGQGYEQYV. The CDR3 DNA reads TGCGCCAGCAGCTTGGAGACCACTGGACAAGGGTACGAGCAGTACGTC.

This clonotype showed up many times. V is TRBV19 and J is TRBJ1-2; a possible D gene is TRBD1 (6 bases). The CDR3 covers 14 residues. Trimming left V 7 bases short and J 2 bases short, with 14 bases between. Germline V gene lookup returns CDR1 LNHDA and CDR2 SQIVND (reference sequence). This CDR3 is CASKLGGTNYGYTF. The CDR3 bases are TGTGCCAGTAAATTAGGGGGTACGAACTATGGCTACACCTTC.

This clonotype was seen many times. This sequence joins TRBV11-3 and TRBJ2-5; D ambiguous. The CDR3 covers 12 residues. Germline V gives CDR1 SGHNT, CDR2 YENEEA. The V end was cut by 5 bases, the J end by 5 bases, with 9 bases between. The CDR3 region is CASSHRPETQYF. The CDR3 DNA reads as TGTGCCAGCAGCCATCGACCGGAGACCCAGTACTTC.

At least ten counts were recorded for this clonotype. The chain combines TRBV7-2 with TRBJ1-6, with D unclear. V lost 0 bases and J 6 bases, leaving 12 bases between the germline ends. Germline assignment: CDR1 SGHTA and CDR2 FQGNSA. This CDR3 comprises 16 residues. CDR3 DNA: TGTGCCAGCAGCTTAGCGTACGGGGTTGGTAATTCACCCCTCCACTTT. Residues: CASSLAYGVGNSPLHF.

For this clonotype: The junction does not match germline at one end; this may be a read error. This sequence joins TRBV7-2 and TRBJ1-1; D not certain. The CDR3 is made up of 13 amino acids. CDR1 SGHTA and CDR2 FQGNSA come from the germline V gene. CDR3: CASSVGPNTNEKF. The CDR3 DNA follows: TGTGCCAGCAGCGTAGGTCCAAACACTAATGAAAAATTT.

This clonotype has ten or more counts. The chain uses TRBV6-5 and TRBJ2-3; 7 nucleotides line up with TRBD1. The CDR3 consists of 14 residues. With V trimmed by 4 bases and J by 3 bases, 4 bases remained unmatched. Per germline, CDR1 MNHEY and CDR2 SVGAGI. In DNA form, the CDR3 reads TGTGCCAGCAGTTCCGACAGGGAAACAGATACGCAGTATTTT. Its translation: CASSSDRETDTQYF.

This clonotype appeared many times. The rearrangement uses TRBV6-1 and TRBJ1-2; 11 positions match TRBD1. In germline, CDR1 is MNHNS, CDR2 SASEGT. V gave up 5 bases and J gave up 2 bases; unmatched junction bases: 4. The CDR3 totals 15 residues. The CDR3 DNA follows: TGTGCCAGCAGTCGGACAGGGGGCACCAACTATGGCTACACCTTC. This codes for CASSRTGGTNYGYTF.

As regards this clonotype: The junction departs from germline at one end; a sequencing error may be responsible. The rearrangement links TRBV7-2 to TRBJ2-1; the D call may be TRBD1 or TRBD2 (6 bases each). Germline V gene sequence: CDR1 SGHTA, CDR2 FQGNSA. The CDR3 is 14 amino acids. The CDR3 loop reads CASSLVGGLTGEQF. The CDR3 DNA reads TGTGCCAGCAGCTTAGTGGGGGGCTTGACCGGGGAGCAGTTC.

At least ten counts were recorded for this clonotype. The V gene is TRBV6-1, the J gene TRBJ1-2; D is unresolved. The CDR3 spans 11 residues. Trimming took off 3 bases at V and 8 bases at J, with 7 bases between the two ends. Germline V gene data show CDR1 as MNHNS and CDR2 as SASEGT. The CDR3 loop reads CASSEWSGYTF. Written as DNA, the CDR3 is TGTGCCAGCAGTGAGTGGTCCGGCTACACCTTC.

The V gene is TRBV7-2, the J gene TRBJ1-2; a weak D match, TRBD1 (5 bases). Deletions cut 1 base from V and 5 bases from J, with 11 bases between. The CDR3 has 14 amino acids. Germline CDR1 and CDR2: SGHTA and FQGNSA. The CDR3 nucleotides are TGTGCCAGCAGCTTAGTGGGCAGGGAGTATGGCTACACCTTC. Amino acids: CASSLVGREYGYTF.

V usage is TRBV19 and J usage is TRBJ2-3; the match to TRBD1 covers 10 bases. The CDR3 length is 16 residues. The ends lost 5 bases at V and 5 bases at J; junction bases unmatched: 10. Germline lookup yields CDR1 LNHDA and CDR2 SQIVND (reference sequence). CDR3 nucleotides: TGTGCCAGTAGTGAGCGCTCGGGACAGGGGAGAGATACGCAGTATTTT. Encoded protein: CASSERSGQGRDTQYF.

Points on this clonotype: This CDR3 is missing its conserved last phenylalanine or tryptophan, likely due to a read error. The chain joins TRBV7-9 to TRBJ2-7, with D maybe TRBD1 (6 bases). V lost 3 bases, J lost 3 bases, and 9 bases lay in between. Germline V gives CDR1 SEHNR, CDR2 FQNEAQ (reference sequence). This CDR3 is built from 13 residues. Here the CDR3 DNA reads TGTGCCAGCAGCTTCAGAGGGGGCTACGAGCAGTACTGC. This codes for CASSFRGGYEQYC.

This clonotype was observed a few times. The chain uses TRBV11-2 and TRBJ1-1, with D possibly matching TRBD1 (6 bases). The CDR3 covers 11 residues. Germline values: CDR1 SGHAT, CDR2 FQNNGV. V lost 5 bases and J 12 bases, leaving 13 bases between the germline ends. The CDR3 DNA reads as TGTGCCAGCAGCATAGGGGGGCGGACTTTCTTT. It encodes CASSIGGRTFF.

The sample holds a few counts of this clonotype. This clone may be a read error of a much larger clone one base away. The CDR3 reads CASSSALNNQPQHF. The CDR3, as DNA: TGTGCCAGCAGTTCGGCCCTGAACAATCAGCCCCAGCATTTT. The J gene is TRBJ1-5, the V gene TRBV10-3; D gene ambiguous. Germline CDR1 is ENHRY and CDR2 is SYGVKD. The CDR3 is 14 residues long.

This clonotype was found many times. This chain connects TRBV15 to TRBJ2-7, with D tentatively TRBD1 (6 bases). The CDR3 contains 16 residues. V was shortened by 0 bases and J by 0 bases, with 12 bases between the two germline ends. The V gene's germline CDR1 is LNHNV and CDR2 YYDKDF (reference sequence). CDR3: CATSRDAGVSSYEQYF. DNA of the CDR3: TGTGCCACCAGCAGAGACGCAGGGGTAAGCTCCTACGAGCAGTACTTC. Variable domain in full (rest from reference TRBV15 and TRBJ2-7): DAMVIQNPRYQVTQFGKPVTLSCSQTLNHNVMYWYQQKSSQAPKLLFHYYDKDFNNEADTPDNFQSRRPNTSFCFLDIRSPGLGDTAMYLCATSRDAGVSSYEQYFGPGTRLTVT.

Concerning this clonotype itself: At one of its ends the junction is not consistent with the germline gene, which may arise from a read error. The V and J genes are TRBV5-1 and TRBJ2-5, with 7 bases matching TRBD2. The CDR3 length is 17 residues. Germline V gives CDR1 SGHRS, CDR2 YFSETQ. CDR3 DNA sequence: TGTGCCAGCAGCCTGGGGGGGAGGACAATTCGGGAAGAGACCCAGTACTTC. Translating gives CASSLGGRTIREETQYF.

Remarks on this clonotype: Relative to the germline gene, one junction end is altered; a read error may explain this. This chain joins TRBV9 and TRBJ1-1, with no clear D. Germline values: CDR1 SGDLS, CDR2 YYNGEE. The CDR3 is 13 residues long. The DNA for the CDR3 is TGTGCCAGCAGCTTGGGGAGGCGAACTAACTATGGCTTT. This sequence encodes CASSLGRRTNYGF.

This clonotype was seen many times. The chain couples TRBV19 to TRBJ2-3; D unresolved. Germline CDR1 reads LNHDA; CDR2 reads SQIVND (reference sequence). V dropped 6 bases and J dropped 2 bases, with 12 bases sitting between them. The length of the CDR3 is 14 residues. The CDR3 region has the DNA TGTGCCAGTAGCCGGCCTGGGGTCACAGATACGCAGTATTTT. It specifies CASSRPGVTDTQYF.

V and J are TRBV5-6 and TRBJ2-5, with unresolved D. CDR3 length: 14 amino acids. V gave up 4 bases and J gave up 3 bases, with 13 bases separating them. Looked up from germline, CDR1 is SGHDT and CDR2 is YYEEEE. This CDR3 is CASSAPGREETQYF. The CDR3 coding sequence is TGTGCCAGCAGCGCACCCGGACGGGAAGAGACCCAGTACTTC.

The chain recombines TRBV25-1 with TRBJ1-2, with D maybe TRBD1 (6 bases). Germline V CDR1 and CDR2: MGHDK, SYGVNS. The CDR3 totals 15 residues. V was cut by 0 bases and J by 6 bases, with 14 bases left in between. Here the CDR3 reads CASSEYEQGVNGYTF. The CDR3 DNA sequence: TGTGCCAGCAGTGAATACGAACAGGGTGTTAATGGCTACACCTTC.

The rearrangement links TRBV2 to TRBJ2-5, with D possibly TRBD2 on 7 matching bases. Germline V gene sequence: CDR1 SNHLY, CDR2 FYNNEI. The CDR3 covers 12 residues. Trimming shortened V by 9 bases and J by 5 bases, and 13 bases separated the two germline ends. The chain's CDR3 is CARGGQRETQYF. CDR3 DNA: TGTGCCAGGGGGGGGCAGAGGGAGACCCAGTACTTC.

To note about this clonotype: The conserved closing phenylalanine or tryptophan is absent in this CDR3, likely reflecting a read error. The chain is built from TRBV2 and TRBJ1-2, with D possibly TRBD1 on 5 matching bases. The CDR3 length is 13 residues. Germline values: CDR1 SNHLY, CDR2 FYNNEI. The CDR3 region has the DNA TGTGCCAGCACACAGGAGCCTAACTATTGCTACACCTAC. Translation: CASTQEPNYCYTY.

Comments on this clonotype: The junction does not match germline at one end; this may be a read error. The CDR3 DNA reads as TGTGCCAGCACCCAGCGCGGTACAGTCGACACCTTC. Translating it yields CASTQRGTVDTF. The chain joins TRBV5-1 to TRBJ1-2; D call uncertain. Germline lookup yields CDR1 SGHRS and CDR2 YFSETQ. The CDR3 contains 12 residues.

This chain connects TRBV12-3 or TRBV12-4 to TRBJ1-4, with D possibly being TRBD1 (6 bases). The CDR3 totals 16 residues. V was pared by 5 bases and J by 8 bases, with 21 bases between. This CDR3 is CASSKAGDTAYEKLFF. As DNA, the CDR3 is TGTGCCAGCAGTAAAGCGGGGGACACCGCCTACGAAAAACTGTTTTTT.

About this clonotype: The CDR3 does not end in the conserved phenylalanine or tryptophan, so this is likely a read error. The DNA is omitted, as the CDR3 cannot be located on it reliably, and the CDR3 follows TCRdb's listing. This rearrangement joins TRBV5-6 to TRBJ1-2. Counting both end residues, the CDR3 totals 11 amino acids. Germline assignment: CDR1 SGHDT and CDR2 YYEEEE. CDR3 residues: CASVKREYYSL.

This clonotype showed up many times. The chain joins TRBV19 to TRBJ1-5, with D unclear. Per germline, CDR1 LNHDA and CDR2 SQIVND (reference sequence). The CDR3 loop spans 15 amino acids. Deletions cut 5 bases from V and 1 base from J, with 12 bases between. The CDR3 coding sequence is TGTGCCAGTAGTTTGCCCGCAGCGAGCAATCAGCCCCAGCATTTT. The encoded protein is CASSLPAASNQPQHF.

This clonotype was counted at least ten times. This chain connects TRBV9 to TRBJ1-6; no reliable D call. Germline-derived CDR1 and CDR2 are SGDLS and YYNGEE. This CDR3 has 16 residues. Trimming shortened V by 4 bases and J by 7 bases, and 18 bases separated the two germline ends. The DNA of the CDR3 is TGTGCCAGCAGCCAACCGGACGCCTTCGGGAATTCACCCCTCCACTTT. This translates into CASSQPDAFGNSPLHF. Full variable domain (outside the CDR3, taken from reference TRBV9 and TRBJ1-6): DSGVTQTPKHLITATGQRVTLRCSPRSGDLSVYWYQQSLDQGLQFLIQYYNGEERAKGNILERFSAQQFPDLHSELNLSSLELGDSALYFCASSQPDAFGNSPLHFGNGTRLTVT.

V usage is TRBV7-9 and J usage is TRBJ1-5, with 7 bases lining up with TRBD1. Looked up from germline, CDR1 is SEHNR and CDR2 is FQNEAQ (reference sequence). This CDR3 has 13 residues. V trimming: 6 bases; J trimming: 11 bases; junction bases outside the gene matches: 10. CDR3 amino acids: CASSQGVGSAQHF. The CDR3 bases are TGTGCCAGCAGTCAGGGGGTCGGGTCAGCCCAGCATTTT.

Ten or more counts support this clonotype. The chain recombines TRBV11-2 with TRBJ2-3; D is uncertain. Trimming stripped 0 bases from V and 3 bases from J, with 7 bases between. This CDR3 region has 14 residues. CDR1 is SGHAT, CDR2 FQNNGV, per germline. The CDR3: CASSLDRDTDTQYF. The CDR3 DNA is TGTGCCAGCAGCTTAGATCGTGATACAGATACGCAGTATTTT.

CDR3 residues: CASTILAGASDTQYF. DNA for the CDR3: TGTGCCAGCACTATACTAGCGGGGGCCTCAGATACGCAGTATTTT. The gene calls are TRBV11-1 and TRBJ2-3; 11 nucleotides line up with TRBD2. The germline V gene encodes CDR1 SGHAT and CDR2 FQDESV (reference sequence). J was trimmed by 4 bases and V by 7 bases; bases with no gene match: 7. This CDR3 contains 15 residues.

This clonotype was seen only once. A junction end diverges from the germline sequence, so it may reflect a read error. The V and J genes are TRBV6-5 and TRBJ1-1, with D hard to call. Germline CDR1 MNHEY, CDR2 SVGAGI. The CDR3 is 14 residues long. This CDR3 reads CAGSPRGPVSEAFF. Here the CDR3 DNA reads TGTGCCGGCAGCCCCCGAGGTCCTGTCTCCGAAGCTTTCTTT.

The gene calls are TRBV7-2 and TRBJ1-6; a weak D match, TRBD1 (5 bases). From germline, CDR1 is SGHTA and CDR2 FQGNSA. The V end was cut by 3 bases, the J end by 15 bases, with 21 bases between. This CDR3 has 15 amino acids. The CDR3 loop is CASSFGQEEQLLLHF. The CDR3 region has the DNA TGTGCCAGCAGCTTTGGACAAGAGGAGCAGTTACTCCTCCACTTT.